One sample yielded the 24 T cell receptor beta chains listed below, sequenced in a study of T-cell reconstitution after alpha-beta-depleted transplantation in children. It was with unique molecular identifiers that the TCRbeta library was prepared. Via MiXCR, TCRdb re-called the PCR reads, giving one row per CDR3 protein. The table has some 440,000 distinct CDR3 sequences, about a sixth seen once; the top ten hold around 30%. Sequenced material: PBMCs, mostly from graft donor cells, taken 360 days after TCRalphabeta/CD19-depleted stem cell transplant. The receptors were sampled from a boy under two years old who had a stem cell transplant for Wiskott-Aldrich syndrome, so the T cells may come from the graft donor.

This clonotype was counted only a few times. The chain couples TRBV6-5 to TRBJ2-5; D gene unclear. Trimming left V 0 bases short and J 0 bases short, with 8 bases between. Looked up from germline, CDR1 is MNHEY and CDR2 is SVGAGI. The CDR3 loop spans 15 amino acids. The CDR3 region is CASSYSMANQETQYF. CDR3 sequence (DNA): TGTGCCAGCAGTTACTCGATGGCCAACCAAGAGACCCAGTACTTC.

This clonotype came up a few times. CDR3 DNA: TGTGCCAGCAACCTTCTAGCGGGGGGCACAGATACGCAGTATTTT. It codes for CASNLLAGGTDTQYF. The V and J genes are TRBV12-3 or TRBV12-4 and TRBJ2-3; 10 bases match TRBD2. V shed 7 bases and J 1 base; nucleotides not matched to a gene: 5. The CDR3 totals 15 residues.

This clonotype was seen more than once but under ten times. V usage is TRBV7-6 and J usage is TRBJ2-3; D unclear. This CDR3 comprises 20 residues. The V gene lost 1 base and the J gene lost 0 bases, with 23 bases spanning the gap. The germline V gene has CDR1 SGHVS and CDR2 FNYEAQ. CDR3 loop: CASSLEAWLLLGSSTDTQYF. The CDR3 bases are TGTGCCAGCAGCTTAGAGGCTTGGCTCCTCCTTGGCTCTAGCACAGATACGCAGTATTTT.

This clonotype was seen only a few times. The J gene is TRBJ2-2, the V gene TRBV5-1, with 10 bases lining up with TRBD2. Germline V CDR1 and CDR2: SGHRS, YFSETQ. This CDR3 is 16 amino acids long. Losses at the gene ends were 3 bases for V and 7 bases for J; bases not matched to a gene: 9. The CDR3 nucleotides read TGCGCCAGCAGCTCCCCCAGCGGGAGGGTCGGCGGGGAGCTGTTTTTT. It is translated as CASSSPSGRVGGELFF.

The chain couples TRBV6-1 to TRBJ1-5; D is unresolved. The V gene lost 6 bases and the J gene lost 7 bases, with 13 bases spanning the gap. This CDR3 has 13 residues. Germline loops: CDR1 MNHNS, CDR2 SASEGT. CDR3 sequence: CASSLRGEQPQHF. The CDR3 nucleotides are TGTGCCAGCAGCCTGCGGGGAGAACAGCCCCAGCATTTT.

At least ten counts were recorded for this clonotype. The chain has TRBV12-3 or TRBV12-4 and TRBJ1-1, with TRBD1 matching 8 bases. CDR3 size: 14 residues. V lost 5 bases, J lost 6 bases, and 8 bases stayed unmatched. Here the CDR3 DNA reads TGTGCCAGCAGTCCAGACAGGGGAGGAGCTGAAGCTTTCTTT. Protein sequence: CASSPDRGGAEAFF.

J is TRBJ2-1 and V is TRBV24-1; D is possibly TRBD2 (5 bases). Trimming shortened V by 1 base and J by 15 bases, and 15 bases separated the two germline ends. The CDR3 totals 13 residues. Germline V gene data show CDR1 as KGHDR and CDR2 as SFDVKD. The CDR3 DNA reads TGTGCCACCAGTGATTTAAAGAGGGCCACCACGTTCTTC. It encodes CATSDLKRATTFF.

This clonotype has only a few counts. The rearrangement links TRBV19 to TRBJ1-5; 7 bases line up with TRBD1. The CDR3 runs to 14 residues. Per the germline V gene, CDR1 is LNHDA and CDR2 is SQIVND (reference sequence). Losses at the gene ends were 7 bases for V and 0 bases for J; bases not matched to a gene: 3. The CDR3 DNA follows: TGTGCCAGTACCGACAGGGCTAGCAATCAGCCCCAGCATTTT. Encoded protein: CASTDRASNQPQHF. The full variable domain, rest sourced from reference TRBV19 and TRBJ1-5, is DGGITQSPKYLFRKEGQNVTLSCEQNLNHDAMYWYRQDPGQGLRLIYYSQIVNDFQKGDIAEGYSVSREKKESFPLTVTSAQKNPTAFYLCASTDRASNQPQHFGDGTRLSIL.

J is TRBJ1-1 and V is TRBV27, with TRBD1 matching over 9 bases. The J segment lost 7 bases and the V segment lost 4 bases, leaving 7 bases of the junction unmatched. CDR3 length: 14 residues. Germline V CDR1 and CDR2: MNHEY, SMNVEV (reference sequence). CDR3 bases: TGTGCCAGCAGTTCCCAGCGGACAGGGGATGAAGCTTTCTTT. Protein product: CASSSQRTGDEAFF.

The chain uses TRBV27 and TRBJ2-1; TRBD2 matches 13 bases. Per the germline V gene, CDR1 is MNHEY and CDR2 is SMNVEV (reference sequence). Losses at the gene ends were 5 bases for V and 13 bases for J; bases not matched to a gene: 8. The CDR3 totals 14 residues. The CDR3 here is CASSPWTSGRGQFF. The CDR3 bases are TGTGCCAGCAGTCCATGGACTAGCGGGAGAGGCCAGTTCTTC.

This clonotype was recorded a few times. This sequence joins TRBV15 and TRBJ2-1, with 11 positions matching TRBD2. The CDR3 is 15 amino acids. Germline V gene data show CDR1 as LNHNV and CDR2 as YYDKDF (reference sequence). Trimming took 8 bases from V and 4 from J; bases not matched to a gene: 7. CDR3 bases: TGTGCCACCTCTATTAGCGGGAGGGGTTACAATGAGCAGTTCTTC. Translation: CATSISGRGYNEQFF.

The chain is built from TRBV7-2 and TRBJ2-7; no reliable D call. Trimming cost V 6 bases and J 0 bases, with 12 bases left between them. This CDR3 region has 14 residues. Germline V gives CDR1 SGHTA, CDR2 FQGNSA. CDR3 residues: CASSSRVISYEQYF. Here the CDR3 DNA reads TGTGCCAGCAGTTCCCGGGTGATCTCCTACGAGCAGTACTTC. Combining the CDR3 with reference TRBV7-2 and TRBJ2-7 gives the whole variable domain GAGVSQSPSNKVTEKGKDVELRCDPISGHTALYWYRQSLGQGLEFLIYFQGNSAPDKSGLPSDRFSAERTGGSVSTLTIQRTQQEDSAVYLCASSSRVISYEQYFGPGTRLTVT.

This clonotype appeared once. At one end the junction does not follow the germline gene, possibly because of a read error. The gene calls are TRBV7-8 and TRBJ2-1, with D unclear. CDR1 is SGHVS and CDR2 is FQNEAQ in the germline V gene. The CDR3 loop spans 13 amino acids. The CDR3 nucleotides are TGTGCCATCAGCTTTCAACCGTACAATGAGCAGTTCTTC. Translated: CAISFQPYNEQFF.

This clonotype was seen a handful of times. This sequence joins TRBV4-3 and TRBJ2-3, with 7 positions matching TRBD1. Germline values: CDR1 LGHNA, CDR2 YSLEER. V was clipped by 2 bases and J by 1 base; unmatched bases: 3. This CDR3 has 15 residues. The CDR3 nucleotides are TGCGCCAGCAGCCAATATCAGGGGGGCACAGATACGCAGTATTTT. It encodes CASSQYQGGTDTQYF.

This clonotype was counted only a few times. This sequence joins TRBV7-6 and TRBJ2-7; no reliable D call. Germline V lookup: CDR1 SGHVS, CDR2 FNYEAQ. Trimming took off 1 base at V and 4 bases at J, with 11 bases between the two ends. There are 14 residues in the CDR3. CDR3 coding DNA: TGTGCCAGCAGCTTAGACAGCTACAAGTACGAGCAGTACTTC. It codes for CASSLDSYKYEQYF.

The chain is built from TRBV5-1 and TRBJ2-2; D ambiguous. The CDR3 is 16 amino acids. The V end lost 0 bases, the J end lost 1 base, and 10 bases lay between the germline ends. Germline CDR1 is SGHRS and CDR2 is YFSETQ. CDR3 region: CASSLEAGWNTGELFF. In DNA, the CDR3 is TGCGCCAGCAGCTTGGAGGCAGGATGGAACACCGGGGAGCTGTTTTTT.

The sample holds a few counts of this clonotype. A much bigger clone sits one base away, suggesting this may be a read error. J is TRBJ2-1 and V is TRBV7-9, with TRBD2 matching over 9 bases. Looked up from germline, CDR1 is SEHNR and CDR2 is FQNEAQ (reference sequence). The CDR3 is 17 amino acids. The ends lost 1 base at V and 2 bases at J; junction bases unmatched: 6. The CDR3 here is CASSLGTLAGTYNEQFF. The CDR3 DNA reads as TGTGCCAGCAGCTTAGGGACCCTAGCGGGAACCTACAATGAGCAGTTCTTC.

V gene TRBV4-1 combines with J gene TRBJ2-7; 14 nucleotides match TRBD2. V was pared by 6 bases and J by 0 bases, with 7 bases of the junction left unmatched. This CDR3 is built from 17 residues. Germline-derived CDR1 and CDR2 are MGHRA and YSYEKL. The CDR3: CASSRTSGGISSYEQYF. The CDR3 coding sequence is TGCGCCAGCAGTCGGACTAGCGGGGGGATCAGCTCCTACGAGCAGTACTTC.

This clonotype was recorded many times. The CDR3 nucleotides are TGCGCCAGCAGCCTAGGACTGACAGATACGCAGTATTTT. It specifies CASSLGLTDTQYF. The chain is built from TRBV5-1 and TRBJ2-3; maybe TRBD2 (5 bases). CDR3 length equals 13 residues. From germline, CDR1 is SGHRS and CDR2 YFSETQ. Trimming left V 4 bases short and J 3 bases short, with 9 bases between.

V is TRBV12-3 or TRBV12-4 and J is TRBJ1-6, with 9 nucleotides matching TRBD1. With V trimmed by 4 bases and J by 7 bases, 5 bases remained unmatched. This CDR3 has 15 amino acids. This chain's CDR3 is CASSSGQGRNSPLHF. The CDR3 DNA sequence: TGTGCCAGCAGTTCCGGACAGGGGAGGAATTCACCCCTCCACTTT.

This clonotype was counted between two and nine times. The chain is built from TRBV5-1 and TRBJ2-2; 10 bases are a match to TRBD2. The CDR3 contains 19 residues. Trimming took 6 bases from V and 4 from J; bases not matched to a gene: 18. CDR1 and CDR2 (germline): SGHRS, YFSETQ. CDR3: CASTSNGAGGSPRTGELFF. The DNA for the CDR3 is TGCGCCAGCACCTCAAACGGAGCGGGAGGGAGTCCCCGCACCGGGGAGCTGTTTTTT.

This clonotype was found a few times. The chain couples TRBV24-1 to TRBJ2-7, with TRBD2 identical over 12 bases. There are 14 residues in the CDR3. Germline CDR1 and CDR2: KGHDR and SFDVKD. V dropped 5 bases and J dropped 6; count of bases not matched to a gene: 4. CDR3 loop: CATSVTSGRSEQYF. CDR3 bases: TGTGCCACCAGTGTTACTAGCGGGAGGAGCGAGCAGTACTTC.

The chain is built from TRBV2 and TRBJ2-1, with a tentative D call TRBD2 (5 bases). The V gene's germline CDR1 is SNHLY and CDR2 FYNNEI. This CDR3 is 13 amino acids long. The V end was cut by 4 bases, the J end by 4 bases, with 8 bases between. The CDR3 loop reads CASSARGYNEQFF. DNA for the CDR3: TGTGCCAGCAGTGCTAGAGGGTACAATGAGCAGTTCTTC.

The chain couples TRBV4-3 to TRBJ2-2; 11 nucleotides match TRBD2. This CDR3 has 19 amino acids. Germline values: CDR1 LGHNA, CDR2 YSLEER. V shed 4 bases, J shed 6 bases, and the junction held 16 bases outside the gene matches. Here the CDR3 DNA reads TGCGCCAGCAGCCTTCACTGGACTAGCGGGTTCCAATCCGCCGGGGAGCTGTTTTTT. This codes for CASSLHWTSGFQSAGELFF.